This record concerns one T cell receptor (beta chain) sequence. The antigen is undetermined. The CDR3 extends over 15 amino acids. Germline CDR1 LNHDA, CDR2 SQIVND (reference sequence). With 1 base removed from V and 3 bases from J, the gap between germline ends came to 10 bases. This entry is derived from a study of cytomegalovirus exposure and HLA in healthy donors. Turning to the study itself: Researchers found that just over 80% of fewer than 450 genotyped donors fell within the Caucasian-associated ancestry cluster. Study-wide points: In a later analysis, TCR beta V- and J-gene trimming was associated with a missense DCLRE1C variant.

PCR was performed using 60 Vbeta and 13 Jbeta primers. Method: immunoSEQ multiplex PCR; TCRdb's copy keeps in-frame clones and lacks some. The sample consists of around 260,000 clones, under 90% of them appearing once. This receptor was taken from a girl aged 2 to 9 in good health and CMV-seronegative. The material sequenced was PBMCs. This chain joins TRBV19 and TRBJ1-5; weak D call: TRBD1 (6 bases). The CDR3 sequence is CASSIGQANNQPQHF. In nucleotides, the CDR3 is TGTGCCAGTAGTATAGGACAGGCCAACAATCAGCCCCAGCATTTT.